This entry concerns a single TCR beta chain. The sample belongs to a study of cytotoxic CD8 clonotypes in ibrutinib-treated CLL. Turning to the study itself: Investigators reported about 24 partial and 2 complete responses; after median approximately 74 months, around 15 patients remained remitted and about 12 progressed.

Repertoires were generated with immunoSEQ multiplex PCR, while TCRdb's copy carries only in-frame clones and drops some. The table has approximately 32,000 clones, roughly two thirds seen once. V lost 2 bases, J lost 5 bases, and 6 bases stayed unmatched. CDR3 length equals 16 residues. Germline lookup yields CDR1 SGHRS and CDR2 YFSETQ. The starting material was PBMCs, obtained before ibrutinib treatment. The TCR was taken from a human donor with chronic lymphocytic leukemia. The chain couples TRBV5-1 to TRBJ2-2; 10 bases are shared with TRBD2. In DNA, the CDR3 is TGCGCCAGCAGCTTCGTAGCGGGAGGCGATACCGGGGAGCTGTTTTTT. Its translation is CASSFVAGGDTGELFF.